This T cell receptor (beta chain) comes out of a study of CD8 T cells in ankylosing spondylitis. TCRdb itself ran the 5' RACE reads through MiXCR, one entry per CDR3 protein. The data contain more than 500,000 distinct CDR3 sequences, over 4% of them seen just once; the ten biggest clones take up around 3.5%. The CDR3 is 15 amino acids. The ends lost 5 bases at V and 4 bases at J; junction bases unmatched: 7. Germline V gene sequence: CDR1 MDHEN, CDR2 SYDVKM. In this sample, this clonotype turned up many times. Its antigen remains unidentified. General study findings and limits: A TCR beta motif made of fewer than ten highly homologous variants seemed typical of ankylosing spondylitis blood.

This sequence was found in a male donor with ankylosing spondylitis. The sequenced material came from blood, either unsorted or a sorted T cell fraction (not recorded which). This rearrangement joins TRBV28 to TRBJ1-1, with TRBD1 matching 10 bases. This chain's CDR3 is CASSPGQGLGTEAFF. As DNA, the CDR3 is TGTGCCAGCAGTCCGGGACAGGGGTTGGGCACTGAAGCTTTCTTT.